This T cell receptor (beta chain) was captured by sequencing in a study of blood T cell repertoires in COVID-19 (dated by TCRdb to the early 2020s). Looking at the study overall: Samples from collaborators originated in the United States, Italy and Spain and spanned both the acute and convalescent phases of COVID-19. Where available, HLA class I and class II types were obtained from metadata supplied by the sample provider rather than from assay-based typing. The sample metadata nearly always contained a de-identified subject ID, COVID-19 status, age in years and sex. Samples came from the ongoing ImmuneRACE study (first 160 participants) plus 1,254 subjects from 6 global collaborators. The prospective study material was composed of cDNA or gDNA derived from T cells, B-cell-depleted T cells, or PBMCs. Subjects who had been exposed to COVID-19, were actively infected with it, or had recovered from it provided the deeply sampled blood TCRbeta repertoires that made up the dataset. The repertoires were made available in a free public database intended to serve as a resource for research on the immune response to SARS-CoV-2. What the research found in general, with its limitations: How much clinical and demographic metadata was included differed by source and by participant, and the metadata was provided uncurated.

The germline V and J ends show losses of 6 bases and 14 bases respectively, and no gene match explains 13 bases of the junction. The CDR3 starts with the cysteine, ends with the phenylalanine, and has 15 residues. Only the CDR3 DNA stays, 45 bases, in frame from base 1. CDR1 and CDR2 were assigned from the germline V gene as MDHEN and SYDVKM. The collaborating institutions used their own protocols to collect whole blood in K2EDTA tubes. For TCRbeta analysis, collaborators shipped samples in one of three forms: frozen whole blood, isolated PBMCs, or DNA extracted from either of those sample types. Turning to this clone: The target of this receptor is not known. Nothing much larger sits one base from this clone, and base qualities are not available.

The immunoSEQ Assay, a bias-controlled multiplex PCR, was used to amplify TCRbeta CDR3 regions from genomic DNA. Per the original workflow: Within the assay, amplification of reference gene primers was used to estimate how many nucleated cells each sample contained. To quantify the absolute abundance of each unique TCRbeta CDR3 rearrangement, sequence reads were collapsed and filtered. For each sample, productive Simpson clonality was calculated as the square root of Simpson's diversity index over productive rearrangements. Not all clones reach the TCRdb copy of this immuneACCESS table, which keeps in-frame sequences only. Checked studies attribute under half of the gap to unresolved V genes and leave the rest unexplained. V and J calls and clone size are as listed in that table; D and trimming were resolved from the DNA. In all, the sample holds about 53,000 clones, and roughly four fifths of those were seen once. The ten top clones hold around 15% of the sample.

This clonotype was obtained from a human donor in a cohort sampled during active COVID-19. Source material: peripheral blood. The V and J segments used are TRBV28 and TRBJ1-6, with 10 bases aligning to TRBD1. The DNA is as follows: TGTGCCAGCAGGACGTCCGGGACAGGGGCGCGAACCCTCCACTTT. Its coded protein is CASRTSGTGARTLHF.